This TCR beta chain was captured in a study of T cells in Graves' hyperthyroidism and ophthalmopathy. Background on the study: Peripheral blood was obtained at initial diagnosis, preceding any treatment.

The CDR3 regions of TCR beta were amplified from RNA transcripts. HTBI primers drove first-round RT-PCR of the TCR CDR3. Using its own MiXCR run on the multiplex PCR reads, TCRdb lists one record per CDR3 protein. The sample carries around 690,000 distinct CDR3 sequences, 17% recorded once. CDR1 and CDR2 (germline): MNHNS, SASEGT. Trimming cost V 4 bases and J 1 base, with 14 bases left between them. The CDR3 consists of 16 residues. Subjects aged 18 to 65 presented with newly diagnosed hyperthyroidism of less than 2 months' duration. The J gene is TRBJ2-1, the V gene TRBV6-1, with a tentative D call TRBD1 (6 bases). The origin of this receptor is a man in his fifties with Graves' hyperthyroidism. Sample: blood. The CDR3 spells CASSGLGAVSYNEQFF. DNA of the CDR3: TGTGCCAGCAGTGGATTGGGGGCGGTTTCCTACAATGAGCAGTTCTTC.